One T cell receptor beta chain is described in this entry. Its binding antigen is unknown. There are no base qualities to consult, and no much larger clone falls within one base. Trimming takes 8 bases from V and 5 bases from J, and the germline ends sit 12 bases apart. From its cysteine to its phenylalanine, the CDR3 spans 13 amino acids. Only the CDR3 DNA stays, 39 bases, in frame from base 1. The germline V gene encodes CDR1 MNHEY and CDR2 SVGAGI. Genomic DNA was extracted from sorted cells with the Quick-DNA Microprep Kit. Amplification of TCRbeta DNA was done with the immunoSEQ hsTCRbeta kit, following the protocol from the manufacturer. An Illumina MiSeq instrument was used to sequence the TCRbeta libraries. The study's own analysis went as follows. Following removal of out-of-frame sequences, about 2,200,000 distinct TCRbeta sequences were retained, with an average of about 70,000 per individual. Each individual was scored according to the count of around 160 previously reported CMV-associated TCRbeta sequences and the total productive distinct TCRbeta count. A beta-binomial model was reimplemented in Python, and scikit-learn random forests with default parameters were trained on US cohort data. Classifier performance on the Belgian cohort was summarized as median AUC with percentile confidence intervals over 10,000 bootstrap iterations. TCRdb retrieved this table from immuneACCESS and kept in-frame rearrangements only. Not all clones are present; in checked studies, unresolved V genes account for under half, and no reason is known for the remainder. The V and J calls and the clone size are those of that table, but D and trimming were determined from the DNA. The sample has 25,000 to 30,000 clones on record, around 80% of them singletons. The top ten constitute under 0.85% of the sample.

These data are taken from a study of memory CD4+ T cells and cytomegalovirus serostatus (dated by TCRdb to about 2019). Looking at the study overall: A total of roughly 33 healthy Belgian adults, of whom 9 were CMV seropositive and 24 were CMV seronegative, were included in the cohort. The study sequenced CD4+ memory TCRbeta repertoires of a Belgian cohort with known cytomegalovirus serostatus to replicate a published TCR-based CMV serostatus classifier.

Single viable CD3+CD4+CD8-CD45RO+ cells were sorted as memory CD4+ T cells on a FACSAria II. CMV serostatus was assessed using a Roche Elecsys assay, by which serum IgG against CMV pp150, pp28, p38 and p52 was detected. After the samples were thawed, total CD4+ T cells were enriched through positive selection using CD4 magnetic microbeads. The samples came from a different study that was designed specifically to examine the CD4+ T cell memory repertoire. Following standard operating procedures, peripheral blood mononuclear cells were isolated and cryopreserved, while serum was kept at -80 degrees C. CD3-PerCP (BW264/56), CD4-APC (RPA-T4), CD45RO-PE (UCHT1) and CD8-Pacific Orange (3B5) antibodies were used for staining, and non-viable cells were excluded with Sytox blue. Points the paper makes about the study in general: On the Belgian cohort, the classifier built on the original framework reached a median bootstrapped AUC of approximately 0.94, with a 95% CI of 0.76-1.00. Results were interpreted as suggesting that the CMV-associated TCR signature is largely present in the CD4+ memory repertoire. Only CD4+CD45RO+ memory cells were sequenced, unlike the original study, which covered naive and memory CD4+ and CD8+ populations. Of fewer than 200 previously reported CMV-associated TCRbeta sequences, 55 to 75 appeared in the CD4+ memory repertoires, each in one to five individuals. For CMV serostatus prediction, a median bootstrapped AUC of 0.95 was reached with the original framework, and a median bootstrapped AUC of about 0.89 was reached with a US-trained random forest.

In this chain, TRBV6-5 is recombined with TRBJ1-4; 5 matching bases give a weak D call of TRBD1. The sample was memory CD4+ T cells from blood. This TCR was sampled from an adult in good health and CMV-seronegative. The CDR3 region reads CASRDGGNEKLFF. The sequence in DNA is TGTGCCAGCCGGGACGGGGGGAATGAAAAACTGTTTTTT.